These 14 T cell receptor beta chains originate from one sample sequenced in a study of T cell changes during pregnancy in multiple sclerosis. Libraries were prepared by immunoSEQ multiplex PCR; TCRdb keeps only in-frame clonotypes and omits some of them. The sample lists more than 60,000 clones, roughly nine tenths seen once, with around 0.3% in the top ten. Here the sequenced sample was CD4+ T cells from peripheral blood mononuclear cells, taken in the third trimester of pregnancy. All receptors derive from a female donor in good health, enrolled as a control in a pregnancy study.

This clone was counted once. The chain couples TRBV19 to TRBJ1-2; 7 nucleotides agree with TRBD1. The CDR3 covers 14 residues. The J segment lost 5 bases and the V segment lost 5 bases, leaving 8 bases of the junction unmatched. Germline CDR1 is LNHDA and CDR2 is SQIVND (reference sequence). CDR3 protein: CASSSGDRDYGYTF. CDR3 DNA: TGTGCCAGTAGTTCCGGAGACAGGGATTATGGCTACACCTTC.

The V and J genes are TRBV7-9 and TRBJ1-1; D ambiguous. Germline V CDR1 and CDR2: SEHNR, FQNEAQ (reference sequence). V dropped 2 bases and J dropped 8 bases, with 9 bases sitting between them. CDR3 length: 12 residues. Written as DNA, the CDR3 is TGTGCCAGCAGCTTAACTACCGGGGAAGCTTTCTTT. Translated: CASSLTTGEAFF. Using reference TRBV7-9 and TRBJ1-1 for the parts outside the CDR3, the full variable domain is DTGVSQNPRHKITKRGQNVTFRCDPISEHNRLYWYRQTLGQGPEFLTYFQNEAQLEKSRLLSDRFSAERPKGSFSTLEIQRTEQGDSAMYLCASSLTTGEAFFGQGTRLTVV.

The chain carries TRBV6-6 and TRBJ2-4; the match to TRBD2 covers 8 bases. With V trimmed by 0 bases and J by 7 bases, 5 bases remained unmatched. Germline assignment: CDR1 MNHNY and CDR2 SVGAGI (reference sequence). This CDR3 region has 15 residues. The CDR3 DNA is TGTGCCAGCAGTTACTCTGAGGGCGGGGGGAACATTCAGTACTTC. Translated: CASSYSEGGGNIQYF.

The rearrangement joins TRBV2 to TRBJ1-2; the match to TRBD1 covers 9 bases. The germline CDR1 and CDR2 sequences are SNHLY and FYNNEI. The CDR3 has 14 residues. The V segment lost 7 bases and the J segment 6 bases; nucleotides outside the gene matches: 9. Here the CDR3 reads CASKESTGGHGYTF. The DNA of the CDR3 is TGTGCCAGCAAAGAAAGTACAGGGGGCCATGGCTACACCTTC.

V is TRBV5-1 and J is TRBJ2-2; 12 nucleotides line up with TRBD1. Germline-derived CDR1 and CDR2 are SGHRS and YFSETQ. V was clipped by 3 bases and J by 5 bases; unmatched bases: 2. The CDR3 has 15 amino acids. The CDR3 reads CASSWDRGRTGELFF. DNA for the CDR3: TGCGCCAGCAGCTGGGACAGGGGGCGGACCGGGGAGCTGTTTTTT.

The CDR3 spells CASSLSLITETQYF. CDR3 DNA: TGTGCCAGCAGCTTGTCTCTAATCACAGAGACCCAGTACTTC. The chain uses TRBV5-6 and TRBJ2-5; D unclear. The V gene lost 1 base and the J gene lost 4 bases, with 11 bases spanning the gap. Germline V gene data show CDR1 as SGHDT and CDR2 as YYEEEE. The CDR3 contains 14 residues.

V is TRBV27 and J is TRBJ1-6; 8 bases align to TRBD1. Trimming at V came to 5 bases and at J to 5 bases, leaving 14 bases not matched to a gene. Germline V CDR1 and CDR2: MNHEY, SMNVEV (reference sequence). The CDR3 spans 18 residues. The CDR3 nucleotides are TGTGCCAGCAGTGCTAGATATCCAGGGGGCGCGGATAATTCACCCCTCCACTTT. Translating it yields CASSARYPGGADNSPLHF.

The chain uses TRBV7-3 and TRBJ1-2, with D possibly being TRBD1 (5 bases). The CDR3 length is 15 residues. The germline V gene has CDR1 SGHTA and CDR2 FQGTGA. V lost 5 bases and J lost 3, with 16 bases in between. The chain's CDR3 is CASSLGARVDYGYTF. The CDR3 coding sequence is TGTGCCAGCAGCCTAGGAGCCAGGGTGGACTATGGCTACACCTTC.

J is TRBJ2-7 and V is TRBV7-2, with 7 bases aligning to TRBD1. The germline gives CDR1 SGHTA, CDR2 FQGNSA. Losses at the gene ends were 4 bases for V and 2 bases for J; bases not matched to a gene: 5. This CDR3 is 14 amino acids long. The DNA of the CDR3 is TGTGCCAGCAGCTCCGGGACAGCCCCCTACGAGCAGTACTTC. It specifies CASSSGTAPYEQYF.

This clone has just a few counts. This sequence joins TRBV19 and TRBJ1-1, with D unresolved. V lost 4 bases and J lost 2, with 8 bases in between. Looked up from germline, CDR1 is LNHDA and CDR2 is SQIVND (reference sequence). The CDR3 contains 13 residues. This CDR3 reads CASSTLLNTEAFF. CDR3 nucleotides: TGTGCCAGTAGTACGCTTCTAAACACTGAAGCTTTCTTT.

The chain links TRBV19 to TRBJ1-2; possible D gene TRBD1, 6 bases. This CDR3 comprises 14 residues. Looked up from germline, CDR1 is LNHDA and CDR2 is SQIVND (reference sequence). Trimming stripped 2 bases from V and 4 bases from J, with 11 bases between. CDR3 DNA: TGTGCCAGTAGTATAAATCAGGGGTTCTATGGCTACACCTTC. Its protein product is CASSINQGFYGYTF.

The gene calls are TRBV10-3 and TRBJ2-1, with D tentatively TRBD2 (6 bases). Trimming removed 8 bases at V and 5 bases at J, with 31 bases between. This CDR3 has 19 residues. Germline V CDR1 and CDR2: ENHRY, SYGVKD. The CDR3 nucleotides are TGTGCCATCCGGAGCTATGAAATTCTACGGGGAAGCGGGCACAATGAGCAGTTCTTC. Translated, it gives CAIRSYEILRGSGHNEQFF.

The chain carries TRBV4-2 and TRBJ2-1, with 15 bases aligning to TRBD2. CDR1 LGHNA and CDR2 YNFKEQ come from the germline V gene. The CDR3 length is 17 residues. With 0 bases clipped from V and 7 bases from J, the junction kept 4 bases outside the gene matches. The CDR3 DNA is TGTGCCAGCAGCCAAGACCGGACTAGCGGGGGGGGGAATGAGCAGTTCTTC. It codes for CASSQDRTSGGGNEQFF.

The chain employs TRBV4-1 and TRBJ1-1; no reliable D call. The CDR3 extends over 15 amino acids. Germline V gene sequence: CDR1 MGHRA, CDR2 YSYEKL. The V and J ends lost 2 bases and 2 bases respectively, with 12 bases between them. CDR3 sequence: CASSQQDRDNTEAFF. The CDR3 nucleotides are TGCGCCAGCAGCCAACAAGACCGGGATAACACTGAAGCTTTCTTT.